This T cell receptor (beta chain) is from a study of cytotoxic CD8 clonotypes in ibrutinib-treated CLL. Overall study context: Overall, roughly 25 responses were partial and 2 complete; following median roughly 72 months, 14 patients stayed remitted and about 12 progressed.

With respect to this clone: Antigen specificity is unknown.

The study, taken as a whole, reports: While tracking circulating CD8+ T-cell counts, baseline clonality exceeded that of age-matched healthy donors. Rising at ibrutinib response, clonality subsequently fell back toward baseline at progression.

The repertoire was sequenced with immunoSEQ multiplex PCR; TCRdb's copy has only in-frame clones and lacks some. The sample yields hundreds of thousands of clones, under 70% seen once. Sequencing used PBMCs, obtained after 36 months of ibrutinib treatment. The TCR comes from a human donor with chronic lymphocytic leukemia.

The CDR3 sequence: CATSRGANYGYTF. The CDR3 DNA follows: TGTGCCACCAGCAGAGGAGCGAACTATGGCTACACCTTC. The J gene is TRBJ1-2, the V gene TRBV15; unclear D gene. Germline V gene data show CDR1 as LNHNV and CDR2 as YYDKDF (reference sequence). V shed 1 base and J shed 2 bases, with 5 bases lying between them. The CDR3 has 13 residues. Using reference TRBV15 and TRBJ1-2 for the parts outside the CDR3, the full variable domain is DAMVIQNPRYQVTQFGKPVTLSCSQTLNHNVMYWYQQKSSQAPKLLFHYYDKDFNNEADTPDNFQSRRPNTSFCFLDIRSPGLGDTAMYLCATSRGANYGYTFGSGTRLTVV.